These T cell receptor beta chains were read from a single sample in a study of cytomegalovirus exposure and HLA in healthy donors. Assay: immunoSEQ multiplex PCR; the TCRdb copy retains only in-frame clones and omits some. In the table there are over 150,000 clones, about 90% of which are singletons. The sample comprised PBMCs. These receptors were obtained from a young woman in good health and CMV-seropositive. The CDR3 runs from the conserved cysteine through the conserved F or W. Each record gives: J gene, V gene, CDR3 protein.

TRBJ1-1,TRBV27,CAAGREDEAFF
TRBJ1-5,TRBV29-1,CSVGDKDSNQPQHF
TRBJ2-1,TRBV9,CASSPLAGYNEQFF
TRBJ1-1,TRBV14,CASSQGGIEAFF
TRBJ1-4,TRBV21-1,CASSNRDSRVVMPGLDEKLFF
TRBJ2-3,TRBV6-6,CASSYSGGSTDTQYF
TRBJ2-7,TRBV7-8,CASSLYAGNSYEQYF
TRBJ1-4,TRBV5-1,CASSPNPGATNEKLFF
TRBJ2-5,TRBV4-1,CASSQRRVYQETQYF
TRBJ2-1,TRBV5-1,CASSLAGAGAYNEQFF
TRBJ1-2,TRBV7-6,CASSLDAGGGYGYTF
TRBJ1-2,TRBV9,CASERGTAYTF
TRBJ1-1,TRBV27,CASSSWTAGEGTGTEAFF
TRBJ1-3,TRBV5-6,CASRTDRMRGNTIYF
TRBJ1-1,TRBV15,CATSRSGNKNTEAFF
TRBJ2-5,TRBV4-1,CASSQGEGTRYQETQYF
TRBJ2-5,TRBV6-1,CASSEAAGGQETQYF
TRBJ2-3,TRBV14,CASSRGRTDTQYF
TRBJ2-2,TRBV7-6,CASSQASGGPTGELFF